Listed below are T cell receptor beta chains from one sample, sequenced in a study of Ad26.COV2.S vaccination and SARS-CoV-2 variants. Assay used: immunoSEQ multiplex PCR; TCRdb lists only in-frame clones, some missing. The sample lists about 350,000 clones, approximately 85% occurring once. The input for sequencing was peripheral blood, taken in a trial of Ad26.COV2.S vaccine versus placebo. The receptors derive from a person between 18 and 60 years old who received the Ad26.COV2.S COVID-19 vaccine or a placebo. Both conserved end residues are part of each CDR3. D genes are given only for firm matches. Clone size is given for some rows only: seen once, a few or many times, or a class if the clone is expanded.

v_call	d_call	clone_size	j_call	cdr3_nt	cdr3_aa
TRBV12-5	TRBD1	.	TRBJ2-2	TGTGCTAGTGGTTCACAGGGGGCAGGCACCGGGGAGCTGTTTTTT	CASGSQGAGTGELFF
TRBV6-1	TRBD1	.	TRBJ1-1	TGTGCCAGCAGCTCGGACAGGGAACGGACTGAAGCTTTCTTT	CASSSDRERTEAFF
TRBV4-1	TRBD1	.	TRBJ2-7	TGCGCCAGCAGCCAGCCCGGGACAGGGACGCCGCAGTACTTC	CASSQPGTGTPQYF
TRBV10-3	TRBD2	.	TRBJ2-3	TGTGCCGGGGGGGATGGGGGTCTGAGCACAGATACGCAGTATTTT	CAGGDGGLSTDTQYF
TRBV7-2	.	.	TRBJ1-6	TGTGCCAGCAGCGTACAGGGTATGACTTATTCACCCCTCCACTTT	CASSVQGMTYSPLHF
TRBV7-8	TRBD2	.	TRBJ2-1	TGTGCCAGCAGCTTAGGACTAGCGGGGGGTAGTCCGGGTTTCGATGAGCAGTTCTTC	CASSLGLAGGSPGFDEQFF
TRBV28	TRBD1	.	TRBJ1-5	TGTGCCAGCAGTCCACAGGGGAGTGGCAATCAGCCCCAGCATTTT	CASSPQGSGNQPQHF
TRBV18	.	.	TRBJ2-7	TGTGCCAGCTCACCCAAAAAGGGGACCCAAAACTACGAGCAGTACTTC	CASSPKKGTQNYEQYF
TRBV2	TRBD2	.	TRBJ2-7	TGTGCCAGCAGGGGTCTAGCGGGAGGACTCTACGAGCAGTACTTC	CASRGLAGGLYEQYF
TRBV5-1	.	few	TRBJ2-3	TGCGCCAGCAGCTTGGTACCCCCACAGGGCCCAGATACGCAGTATTTT	CASSLVPPQGPDTQYF
TRBV5-1	TRBD1	.	TRBJ2-7	TGCGCCAGCAGCACCGGACAGGGAGCAAACGAGCAGTACTTC	CASSTGQGANEQYF
TRBV27	.	.	TRBJ1-5	TGTGCCAGCAGTTTGTACGGGGGGTATCAGCCCCAGCATTTT	CASSLYGGYQPQHF
TRBV6-4	.	few	TRBJ2-7	TGTGCCCCCGGCGGGGGACAGCCCTACGAGCAGTACTTC	CAPGGGQPYEQYF
TRBV28	.	.	TRBJ2-5	TGTGCCAGCAGCCGGGCCTTGCAAGAGACCCAGTACTTC	CASSRALQETQYF
TRBV3-1/TRBV3-2	.	.	TRBJ2-1	TGTGCCAGCAGTGGAGGACAGAGCTCCTACAATGAGCAGTTCTTC	CASSGGQSSYNEQFF
TRBV19	TRBD2	once	TRBJ2-5	TGTGCCAGTAGTATAGGTCCTCGGACTAGCCGTTGGGAGACCCAGTACTTC	CASSIGPRTSRWETQYF
TRBV19	.	.	TRBJ1-5	TGTGCCAGTAGTATCCGCGGGGGCGAAGGTCAGCCCCAGCATTTT	CASSIRGGEGQPQHF
TRBV3-1/TRBV3-2	.	.	TRBJ2-5	TGTGCCAGCAGCCCTCTGTGGTACCAAGAGACCCAGTACTTC	CASSPLWYQETQYF
TRBV5-6	TRBD1	.	TRBJ2-3	TGTGCCAGCAGCCGGACAGGGCCAAGCACAGATACGCAGTATTTT	CASSRTGPSTDTQYF
TRBV30	.	.	TRBJ1-3	TGTGCCTGGAGTGTCACAGGGTCTGGAAACACCATATATTTT	CAWSVTGSGNTIYF
TRBV9	.	.	TRBJ2-3	TGTGCCAGCAGCGACGGGATCCGGAGGACAGATACGCAGTATTTT	CASSDGIRRTDTQYF
TRBV7-8	.	.	TRBJ2-2	TGTGCCAGCAGCCAGCAAATCGAGTGGGAATTGAACACCGGGGAGCTGTTTTTT	CASSQQIEWELNTGELFF
TRBV18	.	.	TRBJ2-2	TGTGCCAGCTTACTTGCCGGGGAGCTGTTTTTT	CASLLAGELFF
TRBV23-1	.	.	TRBJ2-3	TGCGCCAGCAGTCATGGGGATAGAAGCACAGATACGCAGTATTTT	CASSHGDRSTDTQYF
TRBV4-3	TRBD1	.	TRBJ1-3	TGCGCCAGCAGCCACTTGACAGGGACTGGAAACACCATATATTTT	CASSHLTGTGNTIYF
TRBV7-9	.	few	TRBJ1-4	TGTGCCAGCAGACCCACAGAGGGAACTAATGAAAAACTGTTTTTT	CASRPTEGTNEKLFF
TRBV4-1	.	once	TRBJ2-7	TGCGCCAGCAGCCGCATAGGGTCCTACGAGCAGTACTTC	CASSRIGSYEQYF
TRBV4-1	TRBD2	.	TRBJ2-3	TGCGCCAGCTCCGGGACTAGCGGGATTTCCCCCACAGATACGCAGTATTTT	CASSGTSGISPTDTQYF
TRBV3-1/TRBV3-2	TRBD2	.	TRBJ2-7	TGTGCCAGCAGTTCCCGGACTAGCGGAAACTCCTACGAGCAGTACTTC	CASSSRTSGNSYEQYF
TRBV7-9	.	.	TRBJ2-7	TGTGCCAGCAGTCGAGGGGGGTACGAGCAGTACTTC	CASSRGGYEQYF
TRBV29-1	.	.	TRBJ2-3	TGCAGCGTTGAGGACAACACAGATACGCAGTATTTT	CSVEDNTDTQYF
TRBV19	.	.	TRBJ2-5	TGTGCCAGCCTGCAGTCCGCTGCCAGGCAGTGGGAGACCCAGTACTTC	CASLQSAARQWETQYF
TRBV18	.	.	TRBJ1-1	TGTGCCAGCTCACCCACAGGGAACACTGAAGCTTTCTTT	CASSPTGNTEAFF
TRBV24-1	.	once	TRBJ1-2	TGTGCCACCAGTGACCTGGACAACAACTATGGCTACACCTTC	CATSDLDNNYGYTF
TRBV18	TRBD1	.	TRBJ2-7	TGTGCCAGCTCACCCGACAGGGGTTCTTCCTACGAGCAGTACTTC	CASSPDRGSSYEQYF
TRBV10-3	TRBD1	.	TRBJ2-3	TGTGCCACCGCGACAGGGGCGATCACAGATACGCAGTATTTT	CATATGAITDTQYF
TRBV7-8	.	.	TRBJ2-2	TGTGCCAGCAGCCCTCTGGGACTTTCCATTAACACCGGGGAGCTGTTTTTT	CASSPLGLSINTGELFF
TRBV6-5	.	once	TRBJ1-4	TGTGCCAGCAGCCGACAAGATGAAAAACTGTTTTTT	CASSRQDEKLFF
TRBV3-1/TRBV3-2	.	.	TRBJ1-1	TGTGCCAGCAGACAAGCCGGAGGCACTGAAGCTTTCTTT	CASRQAGGTEAFF
TRBV7-2	TRBD1	.	TRBJ2-7	TGTGCCAGCAGCTTCGACAGGGGAAGTTTGTACGAGCAGTACTTC	CASSFDRGSLYEQYF
TRBV2	.	.	TRBJ2-2	TGTGCCAGTTCGATTTCGGAGGTGAACACCGGGGAGCTGTTTTTT	CASSISEVNTGELFF
TRBV4-1	TRBD1	.	TRBJ2-1	TGCGCCAGCAGCTCGGCGGGACAGGGCCTAAATGAGCAGTTCTTC	CASSSAGQGLNEQFF
TRBV18	.	.	TRBJ1-3	TGTGCCAGCTCACCACCAGGGAGGGGAAACACCATATATTTT	CASSPPGRGNTIYF
TRBV7-2	.	.	TRBJ1-6	TGTGCCAGCAGCTTGGACAGACCCTTAAATAATTCACCCCTCCACTTT	CASSLDRPLNNSPLHF
TRBV30	.	.	TRBJ2-7	TGTGCCTGGAGTAAAGACATATCCTACGAGCAGTACTTC	CAWSKDISYEQYF
TRBV4-3	.	.	TRBJ2-2	TGCGCCAGCAGCCAAGATCTTTCCTACACCGGGGAGCTGTTTTTT	CASSQDLSYTGELFF
TRBV7-8	.	few	TRBJ1-1	TGTGCCAGCAGCTCCCGACAGACGTCTGAAGCTTTCTTT	CASSSRQTSEAFF
TRBV15	.	.	TRBJ2-2	TGTGCCACCAACTTCGGGGGCGCGAACACCGGGGAGCTGTTTTTT	CATNFGGANTGELFF
TRBV30	.	.	TRBJ1-3	TGTGCCTGGAGGGGACGGTCCTCTGGAAACACCATATATTTT	CAWRGRSSGNTIYF
TRBV15	.	.	TRBJ2-7	TGTGCCACCAGCAGAGATTGGGGAGTCGACGAGCAGTACTTC	CATSRDWGVDEQYF
TRBV24-1	.	.	TRBJ1-2	TGTGCCACCAGTGATTCTAGGGGCGAGGGCTACACCTTC	CATSDSRGEGYTF
TRBV30	TRBD2	.	TRBJ2-5	TGTGCCTGGTCAATCGGGACTACCCAAGAGACCCAGTACTTC	CAWSIGTTQETQYF
TRBV5-1	.	once	TRBJ2-1	TGCGCCAGCAGCGAAGGGGCAGCGATGGGTACGTTCTTC	CASSEGAAMGTFF
TRBV6-5	TRBD1	.	TRBJ2-7	TGTGCCAGCAGTTGGGGACAGCGCCCCTACGAGCAGTACTTC	CASSWGQRPYEQYF
TRBV28	.	.	TRBJ1-5	TGTGCCAGCAGTTTCGATAAAGGGGGAAGCAATCAGCCCCAGCATTTT	CASSFDKGGSNQPQHF
TRBV24-1	TRBD2	.	TRBJ2-2	TGTGCCACCAGTGATCCTAGCGGATACACCGGGGAGCTGTTTTTT	CATSDPSGYTGELFF
TRBV6-5	.	many	TRBJ1-6	TGTGCCATAGGACGGAGCTCCTATAATTCACCCCTCCACTTT	CAIGRSSYNSPLHF
TRBV4-3	.	.	TRBJ2-2	TGCGCCAGCAGCCATAAACAGGGCCAAAACACCGGGGAGCTGTTTTTT	CASSHKQGQNTGELFF
TRBV20-1	TRBD2	.	TRBJ2-2	TGCAGTGCTAGTTTTGGCGGGAGGCTGGGCGGGGAGCTGTTTTTT	CSASFGGRLGGELFF